The 26 T cell receptor beta chains in this list originate from one sample, sequenced in a study of blood T cell repertoires in COVID-19. The protocol was immunoSEQ multiplex PCR, while the TCRdb copy is restricted to in-frame clones and leaves out a portion. The sample lists 330,000 or so clones; roughly 86% were seen once. Sequenced input: peripheral blood. Source of these receptors: a man aged 30 to 45 with COVID-19, enrolled during active disease.

The chain has TRBV2 and TRBJ2-5; 13 bases align to TRBD2. Germline CDR1 reads SNHLY; CDR2 reads FYNNEI. The CDR3 length is 19 residues. After removal of 4 bases from V and 5 bases from J, the junction contained 16 bases not matched to a gene. CDR3 DNA sequence: TGTGCCAGCAGTGTGGACCGGAGGGATGGGACTAGCGGGACGGAGACCCAGTACTTC. Its protein product is CASSVDRRDGTSGTETQYF.

This chain connects TRBV25-1 to TRBJ1-1, with D tentatively TRBD1 (6 bases). The length of the CDR3 is 18 residues. From germline, CDR1 is MGHDK and CDR2 SYGVNS. V lost 0 bases, J lost 1 base, and 18 bases lay in between. The CDR3 region is CASSEYIMGGAGNTEAFF. The CDR3 region has the DNA TGTGCCAGCAGTGAATATATAATGGGGGGGGCCGGGAACACTGAAGCTTTCTTT.

The V call is TRBV15, the J call TRBJ1-1; 7 nucleotides align to TRBD1. V lost 1 base, J lost 0 bases, and 2 bases stayed unmatched. The CDR3 extends over 15 amino acids. Per the germline V gene, CDR1 is LNHNV and CDR2 is YYDKDF (reference sequence). The CDR3 nucleotides are TGTGCCACCAGCAGAGCCACAGGGGTGAACACTGAAGCTTTCTTT. Translating it yields CATSRATGVNTEAFF. Supplemented by reference TRBV15 and TRBJ1-1, the full variable domain reads DAMVIQNPRYQVTQFGKPVTLSCSQTLNHNVMYWYQQKSSQAPKLLFHYYDKDFNNEADTPDNFQSRRPNTSFCFLDIRSPGLGDTAMYLCATSRATGVNTEAFFGQGTRLTVV.

The chain carries TRBV6-5 and TRBJ1-6, with D uncertain. CDR3 length equals 15 residues. CDR1 and CDR2 (germline): MNHEY, SVGAGI. The V end lost 2 bases, the J end lost 6 bases, and 11 bases lay between the germline ends. CDR3 DNA: TGTGCCAGCAGTTACGGGCAGTACAGTAATTCACCCCTCCACTTT. Protein: CASSYGQYSNSPLHF.

The chain joins TRBV11-2 to TRBJ2-1, with 12 nucleotides matching TRBD1. This CDR3 is built from 17 residues. Germline CDR1 is SGHAT and CDR2 is FQNNGV. Trimming took 5 bases from V and 5 from J; bases not matched to a gene: 10. This CDR3 reads CASSHNVGQGAHNEQFF. CDR3 DNA sequence: TGTGCCAGCAGCCATAATGTGGGACAGGGGGCACACAATGAGCAGTTCTTC.

The V gene is TRBV28, the J gene TRBJ2-3; 7 bases match TRBD2. V was clipped by 6 bases and J by 8 bases; unmatched bases: 11. The CDR3 has 14 residues. The germline gives CDR1 MDHEN, CDR2 SYDVKM. CDR3 amino acids: CASRGGSGVVTQYF. The CDR3 DNA follows: TGTGCCAGCAGGGGGGGGAGTGGGGTCGTTACGCAGTATTTT. Complete variable domain (other parts from reference TRBV28 and TRBJ2-3): DVKVTQSSRYLVKRTGEKVFLECVQDMDHENMFWYRQDPGLGLRLIYFSYDVKMKEKGDIPEGYSVSREKKERFSLILESASTNQTSMYLCASRGGSGVVTQYFGPGTRLTVL.

This sequence joins TRBV27 and TRBJ2-7, with 10 bases matching TRBD2. The CDR3 length is 16 residues. From germline, CDR1 is MNHEY and CDR2 SMNVEV (reference sequence). The V and J ends lost 5 bases and 1 base, in that order; junction bases with no gene match: 8. In nucleotides, the CDR3 is TGTGCCAGCAGTCTTACACCGGGACTAGCGTCCTACGAGCAGTACTTC. Protein product: CASSLTPGLASYEQYF.

This rearrangement joins TRBV27 to TRBJ2-3; D not certain. Germline CDR1 is MNHEY and CDR2 is SMNVEV (reference sequence). Trimming left V 5 bases short and J 0 bases short, with 21 bases between. The CDR3 runs to 18 residues. CDR3 sequence reads: CASSLTPLDLASTDTQYF. The CDR3 bases are TGTGCCAGCAGTCTCACCCCCCTAGATCTCGCTAGCACAGATACGCAGTATTTT.

The chain uses TRBV4-3 and TRBJ2-7; 8 nucleotides agree with TRBD1. V trimming: 0 bases; J trimming: 3 bases; junction bases outside the gene matches: 7. Looked up from germline, CDR1 is LGHNA and CDR2 is YSLEER. This CDR3 comprises 16 residues. CDR3 bases: TGCGCCAGCAGCCAAGAACTGTCAGGGGGCTTCTACGAGCAGTACTTC. Encoded protein: CASSQELSGGFYEQYF.

This chain joins TRBV18 and TRBJ2-1; perhaps TRBD1 as D (7 bases). Germline V lookup: CDR1 KGHSH, CDR2 LQKENI. This CDR3 is built from 18 residues. Trimming left V 4 bases short and J 6 bases short, with 25 bases between. For the CDR3, the DNA is TGTGCCAGCTCACGCTTAACAGGGGAGGTTCGGCTGTCCAATGAGCAGTTCTTC. This translates into CASSRLTGEVRLSNEQFF. Variable domain in full (rest from reference TRBV18 and TRBJ2-1): NAGVMQNPRHLVRRRGQEARLRCSPMKGHSHVYWYRQLPEEGLKFMVYLQKENIIDESGMPKERFSAEFPKEGPSILRIQQVVRGDSAAYFCASSRLTGEVRLSNEQFFGPGTRLTVL.

The chain couples TRBV5-1 to TRBJ2-5, with a possible D match to TRBD2 (7 bases). The V gene's germline CDR1 is SGHRS and CDR2 YFSETQ. CDR3 size: 16 residues. The germline V and J ends were trimmed by 0 bases and 2 bases, with 14 bases remaining between them. CDR3 coding DNA: TGCGCCAGCAGCTTGGTTGGCGGGGGCCTTCAAGAGACCCAGTACTTC. Translated: CASSLVGGGLQETQYF.

CDR3 protein: CATSDGTSGTIDTQYF. The DNA of the CDR3 is TGTGCCACCAGTGATGGGACTAGCGGGACTATCGATACGCAGTATTTT. The chain joins TRBV24-1 to TRBJ2-3; 13 bases agree with TRBD2. The CDR3 totals 16 residues. The ends lost 3 bases at V and 6 bases at J; junction bases unmatched: 5. Germline V gives CDR1 KGHDR, CDR2 SFDVKD.

The genes are TRBV2 and TRBJ2-1; 7 bases are a match to TRBD1. Germline loops: CDR1 SNHLY, CDR2 FYNNEI. Trimming at V came to 7 bases and at J to 0 bases, leaving 9 bases not matched to a gene. There are 16 residues in the CDR3. The CDR3, as DNA: TGTGCCAGCACCTCACAGGGGATTGGCTCCTACAATGAGCAGTTCTTC. Its translation: CASTSQGIGSYNEQFF.

This chain connects TRBV6-5 to TRBJ1-2, with 7 bases aligning to TRBD1. The V and J ends lost 6 bases and 4 bases, in that order; junction bases with no gene match: 11. Germline assignment: CDR1 MNHEY and CDR2 SVGAGI. The CDR3 runs to 15 residues. CDR3 residues: CASSRQGSIPYGYTF. The CDR3 DNA sequence: TGTGCCAGCAGCCGACAGGGTTCTATACCCTATGGCTACACCTTC.

This CDR3 is CSAREGSSYEQYF. The CDR3 DNA is TGCAGCGCAAGGGAGGGCTCAAGCTACGAGCAGTACTTC. V and J are TRBV29-1 and TRBJ2-7; 7 bases line up with TRBD2. J lost 3 bases, V lost 7 bases, and 9 bases had no gene match. Germline CDR1 and CDR2: SQVTM and ANQGSEA. The CDR3 loop spans 13 amino acids.

The gene calls are TRBV5-1 and TRBJ2-3; TRBD1 is a possible D gene (6 bases). V lost 0 bases, J lost 2 bases, and 10 bases lay in between. Per germline, CDR1 SGHRS and CDR2 YFSETQ. This CDR3 region has 15 residues. The CDR3 sequence: CASSLGQVITDTQYF. The DNA for the CDR3 is TGCGCCAGCAGCTTGGGACAGGTAATCACAGATACGCAGTATTTT.

The V gene is TRBV4-3, the J gene TRBJ2-1; 7 bases map to TRBD1. The V gene's germline CDR1 is LGHNA and CDR2 YSLEER. Losses at the gene ends were 1 base for V and 0 bases for J; bases not matched to a gene: 6. CDR3 size: 17 residues. The CDR3 DNA sequence: TGCGCCAGCAGCCAAGTCGGGACAGCAGGCTCCTACAATGAGCAGTTCTTC. The encoded protein is CASSQVGTAGSYNEQFF.

The chain joins TRBV7-3 to TRBJ1-3; D remains unclear. The CDR3 is 17 amino acids. V gave up 0 bases and J gave up 0 bases, with 12 bases separating them. Germline V gene data show CDR1 as SGHTA and CDR2 as FQGTGA. Here the CDR3 DNA reads TGTGCCAGCAGCTTAACGGGCGGGCAGTCCTCTGGAAACACCATATATTTT. Translating it yields CASSLTGGQSSGNTIYF.

The gene calls are TRBV5-8 and TRBJ1-4, with a possible D match to TRBD1 (6 bases). CDR1 SGHTS and CDR2 YDEGEE come from the germline V gene. This CDR3 spans 16 amino acids. V gave up 5 bases and J gave up 0 bases, with 14 bases separating them. CDR3 sequence: CASSSGQSPTNEKLFF. The CDR3 DNA sequence: TGTGCCAGCAGTTCCGGACAGAGCCCAACTAATGAAAAACTGTTTTTT.

The gene calls are TRBV10-3 and TRBJ2-7; 10 nucleotides match TRBD1. CDR3 size: 19 residues. In germline, CDR1 is ENHRY, CDR2 SYGVKD. After removal of 6 bases from V and 2 bases from J, the junction contained 19 bases not matched to a gene. CDR3 DNA sequence: TGTGCCATCAGCGGACCTCTCGTACCGACCGGGACAGGGGCCTACGAGCAGTACTTC. This encodes CAISGPLVPTGTGAYEQYF.

The rearrangement links TRBV4-2 to TRBJ2-7, with 8 bases that match TRBD2. With V trimmed by 4 bases and J by 6 bases, 20 bases remained unmatched. Per germline, CDR1 LGHNA and CDR2 YNFKEQ. CDR3 length: 18 amino acids. The CDR3 here is CASSPAGVEGGFFAEQYF. CDR3 sequence (DNA): TGTGCCAGCAGCCCAGCGGGAGTAGAGGGAGGGTTTTTTGCCGAGCAGTACTTC.

This clone showed up just once. The chain uses TRBV4-2 and TRBJ2-3, with 10 bases that match TRBD2. The germline CDR1 and CDR2 sequences are LGHNA and YNFKEQ. The CDR3 consists of 18 residues. With V trimmed by 1 base and J by 2 bases, 9 bases remained unmatched. CDR3 amino acids: CASSQGIRTSGYTDTQYF. In nucleotides, the CDR3 is TGTGCCAGCAGCCAAGGCATTCGGACTAGCGGTTACACAGATACGCAGTATTTT.

The chain carries TRBV4-3 and TRBJ2-2; weak D call: TRBD2 (6 bases). The germline CDR1 and CDR2 sequences are LGHNA and YSLEER. This CDR3 comprises 15 residues. The V and J ends lost 4 bases and 7 bases respectively, with 16 bases between them. The CDR3 nucleotides read TGCGCCAGCAGCCGAACCGGGAGACCTGACGGGGAGCTGTTTTTT. It encodes CASSRTGRPDGELFF.

This clone has a handful of counts. In DNA, the CDR3 is TGTGCCAGCAGTTCTAAACAGCCTACAACTAATGAAAAACTGTTTTTT. It is translated as CASSSKQPTTNEKLFF. J is TRBJ1-4 and V is TRBV5-4; D unresolved. With 5 bases removed from V and 0 bases from J, the gap between germline ends came to 14 bases. CDR1 is SGHNT and CDR2 is YYREEE in the germline V gene (reference sequence). The CDR3 length is 16 residues.

The chain has TRBV6-5 and TRBJ2-3; weak D call: TRBD1 (6 bases). Trimming stripped 5 bases from V and 7 bases from J, with 13 bases between. Germline V gene data show CDR1 as MNHEY and CDR2 as SVGAGI. The CDR3 has 13 amino acids. The CDR3 DNA is TGTGCCAGCAGTAGTGGGGGACAAAATACGCAGTATTTT. It yields the protein CASSSGGQNTQYF.

The genes are TRBV2 and TRBJ2-1, with 8 bases aligning to TRBD1. Germline CDR1 reads SNHLY; CDR2 reads FYNNEI. The length of the CDR3 is 15 residues. V was pared by 10 bases and J by 3 bases, with 11 bases of the junction left unmatched. The CDR3 coding sequence is TGTGCCACCCGATGGGGACAGGAGAACTACAATGAGCAGTTCTTC. It encodes CATRWGQENYNEQFF.